Listed below are T cell receptor beta chains from one sample, sequenced in a study of T cell changes during pregnancy in multiple sclerosis. TCRdb's copy holds only in-frame clones and misses some; the assay was immunoSEQ multiplex PCR. The sample has approximately 74,000 clones; 80% to 90% are singletons. Sequenced material: peripheral blood, taken before pregnancy. The receptor source for this set is a female donor with multiple sclerosis, enrolled in a pregnancy study. CDR3s include the opening cysteine and the closing phenylalanine or tryptophan. A D gene is named only where the DNA matches it firmly. Clone size is shown for a subset of rows, as once, few, many or a class of expanded clone.

J gene: TRBJ1-1; V gene: TRBV19; clone size: once; D gene: TRBD1; CDR3 protein: CASSSASAIGQGEAFF; CDR3 DNA: TGTGCCAGTAGTTCTGCGAGCGCCATCGGACAGGGGGAAGCTTTCTTT
J gene: TRBJ1-2; V gene: TRBV27; clone size: few; D gene: -; CDR3 protein: CASREAGNYGYTF; CDR3 DNA: TGTGCCAGCAGGGAAGCAGGGAACTATGGCTACACCTTC
J gene: TRBJ2-5; V gene: TRBV2; clone size: few; D gene: -; CDR3 protein: CASTGGPGQETQYF; CDR3 DNA: TGTGCCAGCACCGGGGGGCCCGGCCAAGAGACCCAGTACTTC
J gene: TRBJ1-2; V gene: TRBV6-5; clone size: -; D gene: -; CDR3 protein: CASWTGDYGYTF; CDR3 DNA: TGTGCCAGCTGGACGGGGGACTATGGCTACACCTTC
J gene: TRBJ2-1; V gene: TRBV7-2; clone size: -; D gene: TRBD2; CDR3 protein: CASSLAGGAYNEQFF; CDR3 DNA: TGTGCCAGCAGCTTAGCCGGGGGGGCCTACAATGAGCAGTTCTTC
J gene: TRBJ1-1; V gene: TRBV11-2; clone size: -; D gene: -; CDR3 protein: CASSLEYRVRGNTEAFF; CDR3 DNA: TGTGCCAGCAGCTTAGAGTACAGGGTACGGGGGAACACTGAAGCTTTCTTT
J gene: TRBJ2-2; V gene: TRBV4-2; clone size: once; D gene: TRBD2; CDR3 protein: CASSLGGLAGGLGTGELFF; CDR3 DNA: TGTGCCAGCAGCCTTGGGGGGCTAGCGGGGGGGCTAGGCACCGGGGAGCTGTTTTTT
J gene: TRBJ1-1; V gene: TRBV29-1; clone size: few; D gene: -; CDR3 protein: CSSKKSDTEAFF; CDR3 DNA: TGCAGCTCAAAAAAGTCGGACACTGAAGCTTTCTTT
J gene: TRBJ2-5; V gene: TRBV5-1; clone size: -; D gene: TRBD1; CDR3 protein: CASSLVPGGLETQYF; CDR3 DNA: TGCGCCAGCAGCTTGGTCCCAGGGGGTTTGGAGACCCAGTACTTC
J gene: TRBJ2-1; V gene: TRBV11-3; clone size: -; D gene: -; CDR3 protein: CASSLDQGGTSSYNEQFF; CDR3 DNA: TGTGCCAGCAGCTTAGATCAAGGCGGGACGAGCTCCTACAATGAGCAGTTCTTC
J gene: TRBJ2-5; V gene: TRBV5-1; clone size: -; D gene: TRBD1; CDR3 protein: CASSDRGSQETQYF; CDR3 DNA: TGCGCCAGCTCAGACAGGGGCAGTCAAGAGACCCAGTACTTC
J gene: TRBJ1-2; V gene: TRBV7-9; clone size: once; D gene: TRBD1; CDR3 protein: CASSPPGRGPNYGYTF; CDR3 DNA: TGTGCCAGCAGCCCCCCGGGCAGGGGGCCTAACTATGGCTACACCTTC
J gene: TRBJ1-5; V gene: TRBV27; clone size: -; D gene: -; CDR3 protein: CASPPEGGSNQPQHF; CDR3 DNA: TGTGCCAGCCCACCCGAAGGCGGGAGCAATCAGCCCCAGCATTTT
J gene: TRBJ2-5; V gene: TRBV4-3; clone size: -; D gene: TRBD2; CDR3 protein: CASSQELTGGTQYF; CDR3 DNA: TGCGCCAGCAGCCAAGAATTAACGGGGGGAACCCAGTACTTC
J gene: TRBJ1-1; V gene: TRBV19; clone size: -; D gene: TRBD1; CDR3 protein: CASSMTGWHTEAFF; CDR3 DNA: TGTGCCAGTAGTATGACAGGGTGGCACACTGAAGCTTTCTTT
J gene: TRBJ2-5; V gene: TRBV28; clone size: -; D gene: -; CDR3 protein: CASSSGKETQYF; CDR3 DNA: TGTGCCAGCAGTTCAGGGAAAGAGACCCAGTACTTC
J gene: TRBJ2-7; V gene: TRBV5-4; clone size: -; D gene: -; CDR3 protein: CASSVGGPSYEQYF; CDR3 DNA: TGTGCCAGCAGCGTGGGAGGCCCGAGCTACGAGCAGTACTTC
J gene: TRBJ1-1; V gene: TRBV4-2; clone size: -; D gene: TRBD1; CDR3 protein: CASSQESGGFMNTEAFF; CDR3 DNA: TGTGCCAGCAGCCAAGAGTCAGGGGGATTTATGAACACTGAAGCTTTCTTT
J gene: TRBJ2-2; V gene: TRBV5-1; clone size: -; D gene: -; CDR3 protein: CASSPGQIPGELFF; CDR3 DNA: TGCGCCAGCAGCCCGGGACAAATCCCCGGGGAGCTGTTTTTT
J gene: TRBJ1-5; V gene: TRBV7-6; clone size: -; D gene: -; CDR3 protein: CASSFEDQPQHF; CDR3 DNA: TGTGCCAGCAGCTTTGAGGATCAGCCCCAGCATTTT
J gene: TRBJ1-2; V gene: TRBV27; clone size: -; D gene: TRBD1; CDR3 protein: CASSPGDSLGNGYTF; CDR3 DNA: TGTGCCAGCAGTCCCGGGGACAGCCTAGGTAATGGCTACACCTTC
J gene: TRBJ2-3; V gene: TRBV7-9; clone size: few; D gene: TRBD1; CDR3 protein: CASSPMGQIYTDTQYF; CDR3 DNA: TGTGCCAGCAGCCCGATGGGACAGATATACACAGATACGCAGTATTTT
J gene: TRBJ2-3; V gene: TRBV18; clone size: -; D gene: -; CDR3 protein: CASSPSAGSTDTQYF; CDR3 DNA: TGTGCCAGCTCACCTTCGGCGGGGAGCACAGATACGCAGTATTTT
J gene: TRBJ2-7; V gene: TRBV9; clone size: few; D gene: -; CDR3 protein: CASSVDVSSYEQYF; CDR3 DNA: TGTGCCAGCAGCGTAGATGTTAGCTCCTACGAGCAGTACTTC
J gene: TRBJ2-2; V gene: TRBV7-2; clone size: -; D gene: TRBD1; CDR3 protein: CASSLRTGDKGELFF; CDR3 DNA: TGTGCCAGCAGCTTACGGACAGGGGATAAGGGGGAGCTGTTTTTT
J gene: TRBJ2-3; V gene: TRBV27; clone size: -; D gene: TRBD1; CDR3 protein: CASSLDRDTDTQYF; CDR3 DNA: TGTGCCAGCAGTTTGGACAGGGACACAGATACGCAGTATTTT